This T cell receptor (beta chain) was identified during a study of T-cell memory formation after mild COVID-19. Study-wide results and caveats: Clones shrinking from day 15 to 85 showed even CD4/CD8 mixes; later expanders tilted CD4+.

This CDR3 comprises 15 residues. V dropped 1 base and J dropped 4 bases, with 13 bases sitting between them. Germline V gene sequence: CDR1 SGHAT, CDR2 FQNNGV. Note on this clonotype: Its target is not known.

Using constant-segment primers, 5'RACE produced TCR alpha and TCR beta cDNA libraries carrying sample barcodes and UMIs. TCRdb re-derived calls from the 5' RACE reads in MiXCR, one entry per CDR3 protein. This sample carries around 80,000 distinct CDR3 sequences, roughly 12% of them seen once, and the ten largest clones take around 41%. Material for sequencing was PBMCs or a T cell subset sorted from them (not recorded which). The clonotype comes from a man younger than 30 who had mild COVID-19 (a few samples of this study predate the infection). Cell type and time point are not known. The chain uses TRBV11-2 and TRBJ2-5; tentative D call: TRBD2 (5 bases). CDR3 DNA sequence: TGTGCCAGCAGCTTAGTGATCCGGGGTCGAGAGACCCAGTACTTC. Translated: CASSLVIRGRETQYF.